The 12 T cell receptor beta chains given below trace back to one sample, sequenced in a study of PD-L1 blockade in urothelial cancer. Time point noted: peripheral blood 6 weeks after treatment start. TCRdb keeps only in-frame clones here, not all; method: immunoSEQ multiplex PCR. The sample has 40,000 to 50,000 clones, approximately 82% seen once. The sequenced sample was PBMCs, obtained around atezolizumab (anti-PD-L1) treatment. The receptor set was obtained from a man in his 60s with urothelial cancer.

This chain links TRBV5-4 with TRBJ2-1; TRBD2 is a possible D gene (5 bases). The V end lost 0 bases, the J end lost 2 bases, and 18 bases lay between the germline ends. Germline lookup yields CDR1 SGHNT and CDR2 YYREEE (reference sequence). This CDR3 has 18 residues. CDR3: CASSLEAGVNPTYNEQFF. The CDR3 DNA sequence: TGTGCCAGCAGCTTGGAGGCCGGGGTGAATCCGACCTACAATGAGCAGTTCTTC.

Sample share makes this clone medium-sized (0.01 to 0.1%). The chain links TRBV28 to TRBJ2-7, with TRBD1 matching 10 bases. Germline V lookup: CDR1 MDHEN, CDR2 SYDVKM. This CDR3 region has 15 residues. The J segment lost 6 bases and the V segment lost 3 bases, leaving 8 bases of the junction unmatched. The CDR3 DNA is TGTGCCAGCAGTTTGTTGACAGGGGGCTTTTCCGAGCAGTACTTC. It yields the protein CASSLLTGGFSEQYF.

The CDR3 DNA is TGTGCCAGCAGCGTAGCTGCGGGAGGCACCGGGGAGCTGTTTTTT. It is translated as CASSVAAGGTGELFF. The chain combines TRBV9 with TRBJ2-2, with 8 bases aligning to TRBD2. The CDR3 length is 15 residues. Germline CDR1 reads SGDLS; CDR2 reads YYNGEE. J was trimmed by 4 bases and V by 0 bases; bases with no gene match: 2.

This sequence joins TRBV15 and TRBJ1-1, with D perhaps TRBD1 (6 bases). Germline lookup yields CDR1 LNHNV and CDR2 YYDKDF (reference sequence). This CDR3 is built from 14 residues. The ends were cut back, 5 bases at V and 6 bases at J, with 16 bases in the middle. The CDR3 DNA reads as TGTGCCACCAGCCCGTTGGGGGGGGCCCCTGAAGCTTTCTTT. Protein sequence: CATSPLGGAPEAFF.

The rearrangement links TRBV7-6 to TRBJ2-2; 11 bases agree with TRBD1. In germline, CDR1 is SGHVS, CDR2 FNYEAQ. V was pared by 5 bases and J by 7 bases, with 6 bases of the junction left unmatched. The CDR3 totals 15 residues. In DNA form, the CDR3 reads TGTGCCAGCAGCGCGGGACAGGGGGTAATCGGGGAGCTGTTTTTT. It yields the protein CASSAGQGVIGELFF. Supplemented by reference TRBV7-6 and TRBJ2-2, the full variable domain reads GAGVSQSPRYKVTKRGQDVALRCDPISGHVSLYWYRQALGQGPEFLTYFNYEAQQDKSGLPNDRFSAERPEGSISTLTIQRTEQRDSAMYRCASSAGQGVIGELFFGEGSRLTVL.

The chain's CDR3 is CASSKSTGSEAFF. The CDR3, as DNA: TGTGCCAGCAGTAAGTCGACAGGGAGTGAAGCTTTCTTT. The chain has TRBV6-5 and TRBJ1-1; TRBD1 matches 7 bases. Germline V CDR1 and CDR2: MNHEY, SVGAGI. The CDR3 extends over 13 amino acids. V trimming: 5 bases; J trimming: 7 bases; junction bases outside the gene matches: 7.

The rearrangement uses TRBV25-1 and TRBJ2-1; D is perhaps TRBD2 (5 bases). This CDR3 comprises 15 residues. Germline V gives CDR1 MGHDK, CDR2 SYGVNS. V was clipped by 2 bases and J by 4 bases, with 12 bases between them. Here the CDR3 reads CASSEPGRRYNEQFF. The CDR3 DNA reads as TGTGCCAGCAGTGAACCGGGCAGGAGGTACAATGAGCAGTTCTTC.

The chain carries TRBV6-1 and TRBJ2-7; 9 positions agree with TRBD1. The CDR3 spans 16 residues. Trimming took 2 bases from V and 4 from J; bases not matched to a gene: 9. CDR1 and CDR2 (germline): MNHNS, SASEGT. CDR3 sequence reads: CASSETSGTGLYEQYF. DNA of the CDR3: TGTGCCAGCAGTGAAACCTCCGGGACAGGGTTGTACGAGCAGTACTTC.

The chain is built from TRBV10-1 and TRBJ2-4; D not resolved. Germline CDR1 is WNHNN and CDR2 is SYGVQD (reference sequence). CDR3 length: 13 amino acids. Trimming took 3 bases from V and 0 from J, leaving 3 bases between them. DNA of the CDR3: TGCGCCAGCAGTGAAGCAGCCAAAAACATTCAGTACTTC. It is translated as CASSEAAKNIQYF.

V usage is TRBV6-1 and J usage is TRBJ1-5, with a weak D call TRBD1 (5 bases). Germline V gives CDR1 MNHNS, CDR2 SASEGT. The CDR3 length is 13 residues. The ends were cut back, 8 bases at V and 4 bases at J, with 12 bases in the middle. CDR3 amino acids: CASGSAGNQPQHF. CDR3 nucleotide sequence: TGTGCCAGCGGGTCGGCAGGGAATCAGCCCCAGCATTTT.

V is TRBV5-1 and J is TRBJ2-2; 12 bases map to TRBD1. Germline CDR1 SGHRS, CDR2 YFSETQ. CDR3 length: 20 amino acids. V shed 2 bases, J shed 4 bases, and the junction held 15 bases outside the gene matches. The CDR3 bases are TGCGCCAGCAGCTTTCTACCCCCGGGACAGGGGGCGCGTGGCACCGGGGAGCTGTTTTTT. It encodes CASSFLPPGQGARGTGELFF.

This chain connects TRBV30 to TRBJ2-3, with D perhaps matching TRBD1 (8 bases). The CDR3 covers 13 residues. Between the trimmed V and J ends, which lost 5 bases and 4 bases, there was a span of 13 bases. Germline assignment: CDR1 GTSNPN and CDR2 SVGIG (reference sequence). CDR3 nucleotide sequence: TGTGCCTGGGGACAGGGAGGGGCAGATACGCAGTATTTT. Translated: CAWGQGGADTQYF.